The sequence of this TCR beta chain was determined in a study of blood T cells in healthy people across ages. General study points: Naive T cell percentage showed a strong correlation with the diversity of TCR beta. Estimates of total diversity, which came from one million sequenced T cells, were considered to be underestimates. Leaving the PBMCs unsorted stopped any conclusive comparison of naive versus antigen-experienced cells.

Through a sample-barcoded 5' primer and a J-beta primer mix, a second PCR was run for roughly 6 to 11 cycles. A template-switch adaptor with 12 random nucleotides tagged each cDNA molecule. TCRdb ran MiXCR on the 5' RACE reads and lists one entry per CDR3 protein. Of fewer than 750,000 distinct CDR3 sequences listed, around 52% are singletons. In the case of this clonotype: Its target is not known.

The TCR originated in a woman aged 80 or older in good health. The sequenced sample was blood.

CDR3 amino acids: CASSAGAVGALYEQYF. Written as DNA, the CDR3 is TGTGCCAGCAGTGCCGGGGCGGTGGGCGCCCTCTACGAGCAGTACTTC. The chain carries TRBV25-1 and TRBJ2-7, with D tentatively TRBD1 or TRBD2 (5 bases each). The CDR3 spans 16 residues. Per germline, CDR1 MGHDK and CDR2 SYGVNS. V was pared by 4 bases and J by 3 bases, with 19 bases between.